Reported below is one TCR beta chain. Its antigen is not identified. The source of the sample is a study of T cells in Graves' hyperthyroidism and ophthalmopathy. The hyperthyroidism was newly diagnosed and had lasted under 2 months; the patients were aged 18 to 65. Clinicians diagnosed patients from clinical symptoms, serum thyroxine and TRAb, thyroid ultrasound and orbital computed tomography. Amplification yielded TCR beta CDR3 regions, with RNA transcripts as the source. The primer set for the first-round RT-PCR of the TCR CDR3 was HTBI. TCRdb re-derived calls from the multiplex PCR reads in MiXCR, one entry per CDR3 protein. The sample includes about 24,000 distinct CDR3 sequences, around 47% of them seen just once. The germline CDR1 and CDR2 sequences are LNHNV and YYDKDF (reference sequence). The CDR3 totals 15 residues. Trimming removed 5 bases at V and 12 bases at J, with 20 bases between. Study results and limitations: Blood also carried most thyroid clonotypes expanded above 0.001.

V usage is TRBV15 and J usage is TRBJ1-6; D is perhaps TRBD1 (5 bases). The sequencing input was blood. The source of this sequence is a woman aged 40 to 50 with Graves' hyperthyroidism that later progressed to Graves' ophthalmopathy. CDR3 amino acids: CATSSRPQGGEPLHF. The DNA of the CDR3 is TGTGCCACCAGCTCCCGGCCGCAGGGTGGTGAACCCCTCCACTTT.